These 3 T cell receptor beta chains share one sample of origin, sequenced in a study of circulating CD8 cells and anti-PD-1 response in melanoma (dated by TCRdb to the early 2020s). The listed sequencing device is NextSeq 500. TCR libraries were prepared from roughly 15 ng of total RNA with the QIAseq Immune Repertoire RNA Library Kit, Human TCR Panel. TCRdb applied fastp at Q25 and MiXCR to the public reads, then kept only in-frame beta chains. One record per CDR3 amino acid sequence lists the most common genes and DNA. The sample includes about 2,500 distinct CDR3 sequences, with roughly 8.6% observed a single time. Of the sample, about 2.5% falls within the top ten clones. A BD FACSAria II cell sorter was used to sort four subsets, defined by PD-1 and/or TIGIT, from live CD3+CD8+TCRalphabeta+ cells. This sample comprised CD8+ T cells from PBMCs, obtained at baseline or after one month of anti-PD-1 therapy (not recorded which). The origin of the receptors is a human donor with melanoma.

This clonotype is medium-sized within its sample. The V call is TRBV28, the J call TRBJ2-2; D remains ambiguous. Germline V CDR1 and CDR2: MDHEN, SYDVKM. The CDR3 extends over 12 amino acids. V was shortened by 5 bases and J by 6 bases, with 7 bases between the two germline ends. The DNA of the CDR3 is TGTGCCAGCAGTCCCTGGTCCGGGGAGCTGTTTTTT. Translating gives CASSPWSGELFF.

By share, this clonotype counts as large. The chain uses TRBV28 and TRBJ2-3, with a weak D call TRBD2 (6 bases). Trimming removed 8 bases from V and 9 bases from J, with 27 bases in between. The germline V gene encodes CDR1 MDHEN and CDR2 SYDVKM. The CDR3 runs 16 residues. In nucleotides, the CDR3 is TGTGCCAGCGGTTCGATCTATGGTCGGGGAGGCGACACGCAGTATTTT. Translation: CASGSIYGRGGDTQYF.

This clonotype counts as medium-sized (0.01 to 0.1%). V is TRBV5-4 and J is TRBJ2-5, with D possibly being TRBD1 (5 bases). The V end lost 2 bases, the J end lost 4 bases, and 9 bases lay between the germline ends. The CDR3 consists of 13 residues. Germline lookup yields CDR1 SGHNT and CDR2 YYREEE (reference sequence). This CDR3 is CASSFRVGETQYF. The CDR3 nucleotides read TGTGCCAGCAGCTTCAGGGTCGGAGAGACCCAGTACTTC. Full variable domain (remainder filled in from reference TRBV5-4 and TRBJ2-5): ETGVTQSPTHLIKTRGQQVTLRCSSQSGHNTVSWYQQALGQGPQFIFQYYREEENGRGNFPPRFSGLQFPNYSSELNVNALELDDSALYLCASSFRVGETQYFGPGTRLLVL.